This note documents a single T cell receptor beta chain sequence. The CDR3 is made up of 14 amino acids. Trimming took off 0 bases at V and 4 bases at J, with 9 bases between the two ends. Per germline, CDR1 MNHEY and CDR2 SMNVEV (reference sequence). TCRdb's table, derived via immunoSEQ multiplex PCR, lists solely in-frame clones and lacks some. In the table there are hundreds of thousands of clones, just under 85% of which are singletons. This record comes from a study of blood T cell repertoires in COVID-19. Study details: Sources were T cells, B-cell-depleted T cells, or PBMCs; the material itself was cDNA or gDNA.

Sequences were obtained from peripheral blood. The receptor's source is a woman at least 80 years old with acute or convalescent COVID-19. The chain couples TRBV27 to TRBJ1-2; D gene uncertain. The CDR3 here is CASSLSTFSYGYTF. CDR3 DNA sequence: TGTGCCAGCAGTTTATCGACTTTTTCCTATGGCTACACCTTC.